These 15 T cell receptor beta chains were sequenced from one sample in a study of OX40 agonist ivuxolimab in advanced cancers. The assay was immunoSEQ multiplex PCR, and TCRdb's table has in-frame clones only and misses some. The sample lists some 100,000 clones; around 84% were seen once. The sample consisted of CD4+ or CD8+ T cells sorted from blood, taken in a trial of the OX40 agonist ivuxolimab. The receptors originated from an adult with an advanced solid tumor such as melanoma, head and neck, liver or kidney cancer.

This chain connects TRBV5-1 to TRBJ1-1; weak D call: TRBD1 (6 bases). Germline V lookup: CDR1 SGHRS, CDR2 YFSETQ. Trimming left V 6 bases short and J 3 bases short, with 18 bases between. This CDR3 has 15 amino acids. The CDR3 DNA reads TGCGCCAGCACTCGGCAGGGGCGCGGGGACACTGAAGCTTTCTTT. Encoded protein: CASTRQGRGDTEAFF.

This clone was recorded a few times. The V gene is TRBV4-2, the J gene TRBJ1-1; perhaps TRBD1 as D (6 bases). V was clipped by 3 bases and J by 7 bases, with 15 bases between them. The CDR3 is 14 amino acids. Germline V gene sequence: CDR1 LGHNA, CDR2 YNFKEQ. The CDR3 is CASSQDHRDGEAFF. In nucleotides, the CDR3 is TGTGCCAGCAGCCAGGATCACAGGGATGGTGAAGCTTTCTTT.

V is TRBV6-5 and J is TRBJ1-2, with a possible D match to TRBD1 (5 bases). The CDR3 contains 14 residues. From germline, CDR1 is MNHEY and CDR2 SVGAGI. Trimming cost V 0 bases and J 7 bases, with 12 bases left between them. CDR3 loop: CASSYSQGSGGYTF. CDR3 in DNA: TGTGCCAGCAGTTACTCCCAGGGTTCGGGTGGCTACACCTTC.

This clone came up once. The chain combines TRBV7-8 with TRBJ1-6, with D perhaps TRBD1 (5 bases). Germline V gives CDR1 SGHVS, CDR2 FQNEAQ. The CDR3 has 15 residues. Trimming removed 1 base from V and 7 bases from J, with 11 bases in between. CDR3 sequence (DNA): TGTGCCAGCAGCTTAGTGAGAACAGGAAATTCACCCCTCCACTTT. Translating gives CASSLVRTGNSPLHF.

The genes are TRBV5-8 and TRBJ1-4; D not certain. CDR3 length: 14 amino acids. Trimming cost V 4 bases and J 5 bases, with 12 bases left between them. Germline loops: CDR1 SGHTS, CDR2 YDEGEE. The CDR3 DNA is TGTGCCAGCAGCCCCAATCAGAGCAATGAAAAACTGTTTTTT. As protein: CASSPNQSNEKLFF.

This chain uses TRBV5-1 with TRBJ2-5, with 7 bases matching TRBD1. The CDR3 consists of 15 residues. Germline V gene lookup returns CDR1 SGHRS and CDR2 YFSETQ. Trimming cost V 2 bases and J 1 base; bases outside gene matches: 5. The CDR3 reads CASSLSPGGQETQYF. CDR3 in DNA: TGCGCCAGCAGCTTATCACCAGGGGGCCAAGAGACCCAGTACTTC.

The genes are TRBV28 and TRBJ1-1; D remains unclear. V lost 2 bases and J lost 5, with 9 bases in between. This CDR3 is 13 amino acids long. CDR1 MDHEN and CDR2 SYDVKM come from the germline V gene. CDR3 sequence (DNA): TGTGCCAGCAGTTTAACCGCAAAGACTGAAGCTTTCTTT. Its translation is CASSLTAKTEAFF.

This clone was counted many times. The chain uses TRBV25-1 and TRBJ1-5; D unclear. CDR1 and CDR2 from the germline V gene are MGHDK and SYGVNS. Deletions cut 3 bases from V and 3 bases from J, with 12 bases between. The CDR3 is made up of 15 amino acids. The CDR3 loop is CASSDPTDPNQPQHF. The CDR3 DNA is TGTGCCAGCAGTGACCCTACCGATCCCAATCAGCCCCAGCATTTT.

The chain combines TRBV7-6 with TRBJ1-4, with D possibly being TRBD1 (5 bases). Trimming pared 5 bases from V and 8 bases from J, leaving 24 bases between. CDR3 length: 17 residues. The V gene's germline CDR1 is SGHVS and CDR2 FNYEAQ. CDR3 in amino acids: CASSPPGTGGSGEKLFF. Here the CDR3 DNA reads TGTGCCAGCAGCCCGCCGGGTACGGGGGGTTCTGGAGAAAAACTGTTTTTT.

This chain uses TRBV2 with TRBJ1-5; D is possibly TRBD1 (6 bases). Germline V gene data show CDR1 as SNHLY and CDR2 as FYNNEI. V shed 3 bases and J shed 12 bases, with 12 bases lying between them. There are 12 residues in the CDR3. In DNA form, the CDR3 reads TGTGCCAGCAGTGAGTACGGGGGCAGCCAGCATTTT. Its translation is CASSEYGGSQHF.

Judged by abundance, this clone is medium-sized. The V call is TRBV15, the J call TRBJ1-5; possibly TRBD1 for D (6 bases). Trimming removed 1 base at V and 8 bases at J, with 21 bases between. Per germline, CDR1 LNHNV and CDR2 YYDKDF (reference sequence). The CDR3 is 17 amino acids. The CDR3 DNA sequence: TGTGCCACCAGCAGAGTAGAAACCGGGACCGGGGGCGAGCCCCAGCATTTT. Translation: CATSRVETGTGGEPQHF.

V is TRBV6-5 and J is TRBJ1-2, with TRBD1 as a possible D gene (5 bases). Germline V lookup: CDR1 MNHEY, CDR2 SVGAGI. V lost 4 bases and J 4 bases, leaving 16 bases between the germline ends. The CDR3 extends over 15 amino acids. The CDR3 protein is CASSSQSGTPYGYTF. CDR3 in DNA: TGTGCCAGCAGTTCCCAATCCGGGACTCCCTATGGCTACACCTTC.

This rearrangement joins TRBV6-1 to TRBJ1-5, with 8 bases fitting TRBD1. The CDR3 is 14 residues long. From germline, CDR1 is MNHNS and CDR2 SASEGT. V dropped 7 bases and J dropped 8; count of bases not matched to a gene: 10. The CDR3 sequence is CASTRGLGLEPQHF. DNA for the CDR3: TGTGCCAGCACCAGGGGGCTAGGTCTGGAGCCCCAGCATTTT.

This clone was recorded once. The chain combines TRBV9 with TRBJ2-6, with D possibly TRBD2 on 5 matching bases. This CDR3 is built from 15 residues. With 0 bases removed from V and 3 bases from J, the gap between germline ends came to 7 bases. Germline assignment: CDR1 SGDLS and CDR2 YYNGEE. The CDR3 region has the DNA TGTGCCAGCAGCGTAGAGAGGGTTGGGGCCAACGTCCTGACTTTC. It yields the protein CASSVERVGANVLTF.

This clone was counted once. The chain uses TRBV28 and TRBJ1-4; no clear D. With 9 bases removed from V and 8 bases from J, the gap between germline ends came to 16 bases. The CDR3 totals 13 residues. Germline assignment: CDR1 MDHEN and CDR2 SYDVKM. The CDR3 spells CASELAPREKLFF. In nucleotides, the CDR3 is TGTGCCAGTGAGTTGGCACCCCGGGAAAAACTGTTTTTT.